A selection of T cell receptor beta chains follows, all from one sample in a study of PD-L1 blockade in urothelial cancer. Clones were sequenced by immunoSEQ multiplex PCR, and TCRdb holds only the in-frame ones, with some missing. The table shows approximately 55,000 clones, with 85% to 90% occurring only once. Material: PBMCs, obtained around atezolizumab (anti-PD-L1) treatment. The receptors originated from a man between 60 and 70 years old with urothelial cancer. CDR3s include the opening cysteine and the closing phenylalanine or tryptophan. D genes are given only for firm matches. Clone size, where shown, is once, few, many, or a class for clones that have expanded.

v_gene: TRBV12-5
abundance: -
d_gene: -
j_gene: TRBJ2-3
CDR3nt: TGTGCTAGTGGTTTAGGTAGCGCCCGAAGGGCGGATACGCAGTATTTT
CDR3aa: CASGLGSARRADTQYF

v_gene: TRBV2
abundance: -
d_gene: -
j_gene: TRBJ1-3
CDR3nt: TGTGCCAGCAGCATGACAGCCTCTGGAAACACCATATATTTT
CDR3aa: CASSMTASGNTIYF

v_gene: TRBV4-2
abundance: -
d_gene: TRBD1
j_gene: TRBJ1-3
CDR3nt: TGTGCCAGCAGCCAAGAAGGACAGGGAATCTCTGGAAACACCATATATTTT
CDR3aa: CASSQEGQGISGNTIYF

v_gene: TRBV2
abundance: -
d_gene: TRBD1
j_gene: TRBJ1-1
CDR3nt: TGTGCCAGCAGGACAGGGGTTTGGACTGAAGCTTTCTTT
CDR3aa: CASRTGVWTEAFF

v_gene: TRBV11-2
abundance: -
d_gene: -
j_gene: TRBJ1-2
CDR3nt: TGTGCCAGCAGCTTAGAGGCAGGGTCCTATGGCTACACCTTC
CDR3aa: CASSLEAGSYGYTF

v_gene: TRBV18
abundance: -
d_gene: TRBD1
j_gene: TRBJ2-7
CDR3nt: TGTGCCAGCTCACGAGCGGGACAGGGTTACGAGCAGTACTTC
CDR3aa: CASSRAGQGYEQYF

v_gene: TRBV11-2
abundance: -
d_gene: -
j_gene: TRBJ2-7
CDR3nt: TGTGCCAGCAGCTTAGTTCGGGCAGGGCTCCACGAGCAGTACTTC
CDR3aa: CASSLVRAGLHEQYF

v_gene: TRBV30
abundance: -
d_gene: -
j_gene: TRBJ2-6
CDR3nt: TGTGCCTGGACCCGGGGGATCTCTGGGGCCAACGTCCTGACTTTC
CDR3aa: CAWTRGISGANVLTF

v_gene: TRBV30
abundance: -
d_gene: TRBD1
j_gene: TRBJ1-2
CDR3nt: TGTGCCTGGTGGGAACCGGGACAGGGATATCCTAACTATGGCTACACCTTC
CDR3aa: CAWWEPGQGYPNYGYTF

v_gene: TRBV6-1
abundance: few
d_gene: -
j_gene: TRBJ1-2
CDR3nt: TGTGCCAGCAGTGAGTCCAGGGTCGCTGGCTACACCTTC
CDR3aa: CASSESRVAGYTF

v_gene: TRBV10-1
abundance: -
d_gene: TRBD1
j_gene: TRBJ1-2
CDR3nt: TGCGCCAGCTCGGACAGGGGGCATTATGGCTACACCTTC
CDR3aa: CASSDRGHYGYTF

v_gene: TRBV5-8
abundance: few
d_gene: -
j_gene: TRBJ1-2
CDR3nt: TGTGCCAGCAGCCTCGGACAGTATGGCTACACCTTC
CDR3aa: CASSLGQYGYTF

v_gene: TRBV7-2
abundance: -
d_gene: -
j_gene: TRBJ2-7
CDR3nt: TGTGCCAGCAGCTTTTCCTGGTCCGGCGAGCAGTACTTC
CDR3aa: CASSFSWSGEQYF

v_gene: TRBV19
abundance: once
d_gene: TRBD1
j_gene: TRBJ1-5
CDR3nt: TGTGCCAGTACCCCGACAGGGAATAGCAATCAGCCCCAGCATTTT
CDR3aa: CASTPTGNSNQPQHF

v_gene: TRBV10-2
abundance: -
d_gene: -
j_gene: TRBJ2-6
CDR3nt: TGCGCCAGCAGTGAACACTACACTTCTAACAATCGGGCCAACGTCCTGACTTTC
CDR3aa: CASSEHYTSNNRANVLTF

v_gene: TRBV4-1
abundance: -
d_gene: -
j_gene: TRBJ1-1
CDR3nt: TGCGCCAGCAGCCCTCAACCCGGACAGTTCGGGAACACTGAAGCTTTCTTT
CDR3aa: CASSPQPGQFGNTEAFF

v_gene: TRBV5-1
abundance: -
d_gene: -
j_gene: TRBJ2-2
CDR3nt: TGCGCCAGCAGCTTGACAATGACAGGAGCGAACACCGGGGAGCTGTTTTTT
CDR3aa: CASSLTMTGANTGELFF

v_gene: TRBV14
abundance: -
d_gene: -
j_gene: TRBJ2-7
CDR3nt: TGTGCCAGCAGCCCTCCGGGTCCCCCGTACGAGCAGTACTTC
CDR3aa: CASSPPGPPYEQYF

v_gene: TRBV30
abundance: -
d_gene: TRBD2
j_gene: TRBJ2-2
CDR3nt: TGTGCCTGGAGACTAGCGGGAGGCCGTATCGGGGAGCTGTTTTTT
CDR3aa: CAWRLAGGRIGELFF

v_gene: TRBV7-2
abundance: few
d_gene: TRBD1
j_gene: TRBJ1-2
CDR3nt: TGTGCCAGCAGCCCGGGGTCACAGGGGGCGCGGGTTTATGGCTACACCTTC
CDR3aa: CASSPGSQGARVYGYTF

v_gene: TRBV4-1
abundance: few
d_gene: -
j_gene: TRBJ2-1
CDR3nt: TGCGCCAGCAGCCAGATACTAGGGAGGGGGTACAATGAGCAGTTCTTC
CDR3aa: CASSQILGRGYNEQFF

v_gene: TRBV10-2
abundance: -
d_gene: TRBD2
j_gene: TRBJ2-1
CDR3nt: TGCGCCAGCAGTGCCGCCCTGGGCCTAGCGGGCCAAAGCTCCTACAATGAGCAGTTCTTC
CDR3aa: CASSAALGLAGQSSYNEQFF

v_gene: TRBV6-1
abundance: -
d_gene: TRBD2
j_gene: TRBJ2-1
CDR3nt: TGTGCCAGCAGTGAAAGCGTGAGCGGGAGATACAATGAGCAGTTCTTC
CDR3aa: CASSESVSGRYNEQFF

v_gene: TRBV6-6
abundance: once
d_gene: TRBD1
j_gene: TRBJ1-2
CDR3nt: TGTGCCAGCATCGAGACAGGGCAATATGGCTACACCTTC
CDR3aa: CASIETGQYGYTF

v_gene: TRBV7-6
abundance: -
d_gene: TRBD2
j_gene: TRBJ2-1
CDR3nt: TGTGCCAGCAGCTTAAAGGGTTGGCGGGAGGGCTATAACAATGAGCAGTTCTTC
CDR3aa: CASSLKGWREGYNNEQFF

v_gene: TRBV2
abundance: -
d_gene: -
j_gene: TRBJ2-7
CDR3nt: TGTGCCAGCAGTGACATTAACAGGAGCTCCTACGAGCAGTACTTC
CDR3aa: CASSDINRSSYEQYF

v_gene: TRBV5-6
abundance: -
d_gene: -
j_gene: TRBJ1-5
CDR3nt: TGTGCCAGCAGCCGCCAGGGGACCATTCCCTATAGCAATCAGCCCCAGCATTTT
CDR3aa: CASSRQGTIPYSNQPQHF

v_gene: TRBV11-2
abundance: -
d_gene: -
j_gene: TRBJ2-7
CDR3nt: TGTGCCAGCAGTCAGGGGGGAAGCTCCTACGAGCAGTACTTC
CDR3aa: CASSQGGSSYEQYF